The clone carrying this T cell receptor (beta chain) appeared a single time. This entry is derived from a study of blood T cell repertoires in COVID-19. The CDR3 consists of 17 residues. The V and J ends lost 3 bases and 1 base respectively, with 16 bases between them. Germline values: CDR1 KGHSH, CDR2 LQKENI. This table comes from immunoSEQ multiplex PCR, and its TCRdb copy is limited to in-frame clones, with some not included. The sample gives 150,000 or so clones, 86% of which show up once; around 8.5% is in the top ten. This sequence originates from a woman aged 55-69 years with acute or convalescent COVID-19. Sequencing input: peripheral blood. V and J are TRBV18 and TRBJ1-5; D not resolved. The CDR3 sequence is CASSPASLRGSNQPQHF. The CDR3 DNA reads as TGTGCCAGCTCACCCGCCTCTCTTCGGGGAAGCAATCAGCCCCAGCATTTT. The full variable domain, its missing parts supplied by reference TRBV18 and TRBJ1-5, is NAGVMQNPRHLVRRRGQEARLRCSPMKGHSHVYWYRQLPEEGLKFMVYLQKENIIDESGMPKERFSAEFPKEGPSILRIQQVVRGDSAAYFCASSPASLRGSNQPQHFGDGTRLSIL.